This TCR beta chain was identified in a study of cytomegalovirus exposure and HLA in healthy donors. Study overall: Approximately 85 million unique TCRs from HLA-typed donors made up an early data release. Study observations and caveats: Being indistinguishable, some V segments were excluded, TRBV6-2 and TRBV6-3 among them. Later on, an analysis found that several of the most significant clusters appeared to be linked to common viral pathogens, which included parvovirus B19.

Per germline, CDR1 WSHSY and CDR2 SAAADI. The CDR3 spans 15 residues. V trimming: 2 bases; J trimming: 8 bases; junction bases outside the gene matches: 4. This clone turned up a few times. The antigen remains unidentified. PCR involved 60 Vbeta and 13 Jbeta primers. Produced via immunoSEQ multiplex PCR; TCRdb's table is partial and in-frame only. The sample records 99,000 or so clones, over 60% being singletons. This clonotype originated in a man aged 60 to 69 in good health and CMV-seropositive. The J gene is TRBJ1-6, the V gene TRBV10-2; 9 bases align to TRBD1. The source material was PBMCs. The CDR3 loop reads CASSETGGIDSPLHF. CDR3 bases: TGCGCCAGCAGTGAGACAGGGGGCATTGATTCACCCCTCCACTTT.